What follows describes a single TCR beta chain. Its antigen is unknown. A single base separates this from a much larger clone, so it may be a read error. The germline V gene has CDR1 MNHEY and CDR2 SVGEGT. The CDR3 consists of 15 residues. The V end lost 2 bases, the J end lost 12 bases, and 23 bases lay between the germline ends. The data were obtained in a study of blood T cells in healthy people across ages. The study, taken as a whole, reports: The study found more naive CD4+ cells and higher diversity in long-lived than aged donors. It was not possible, with unsorted PBMCs, to conclusively compare naive and antigen-experienced cells.

Isolated PBMCs totaled at least 6.5 million in each sample. With a J-beta primer mix and a sample-barcoded 5' primer, a second PCR ran about 6 to 11 cycles. Template switching added a 12-random-nucleotide identifier to every cDNA molecule. TCRdb independently ran MiXCR on the 5' RACE reads; one entry per CDR3 protein. The table lists around 900,000 distinct CDR3 sequences, more than 25% of them singletons. The clonotype was recovered from a woman of 80 years or more in good health. The chain combines TRBV6-2 or TRBV6-3 with TRBJ2-7; weak D call: TRBD1 (8 bases). Sequenced input: blood. The chain's CDR3 is CASSYRLTGGETRYF. For the CDR3, the DNA is TGTGCCAGCAGTTACCGACTCACAGGGGGGGAGACCCGGTACTTC.